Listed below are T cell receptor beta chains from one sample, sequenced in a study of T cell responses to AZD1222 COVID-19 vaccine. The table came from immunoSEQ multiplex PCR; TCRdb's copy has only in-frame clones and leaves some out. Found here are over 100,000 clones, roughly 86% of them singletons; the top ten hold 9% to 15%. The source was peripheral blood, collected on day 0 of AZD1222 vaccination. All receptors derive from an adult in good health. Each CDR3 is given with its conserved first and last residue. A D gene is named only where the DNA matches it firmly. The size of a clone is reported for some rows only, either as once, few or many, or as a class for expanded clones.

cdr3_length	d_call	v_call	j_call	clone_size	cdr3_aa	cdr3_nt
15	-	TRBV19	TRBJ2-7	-	CASSIDNSGFFGQYF	TGTGCCAGTAGTATAGATAACTCCGGGTTCTTCGGGCAGTACTTC
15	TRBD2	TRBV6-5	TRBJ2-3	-	CASSPSGANTDTQYF	TGTGCCAGCAGTCCTAGCGGGGCCAACACAGATACGCAGTATTTT
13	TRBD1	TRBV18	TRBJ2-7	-	CASSPNRGYEQYF	TGTGCCAGCTCACCAAACAGGGGTTACGAGCAGTACTTC
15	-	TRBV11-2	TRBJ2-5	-	CASSLGPDYQETQYF	TGTGCCAGCAGCTTAGGCCCGGACTACCAAGAGACCCAGTACTTC
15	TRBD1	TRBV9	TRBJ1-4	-	CASSPDRGESEKLFF	TGTGCCAGCAGCCCCGACAGGGGTGAGTCTGAAAAACTGTTTTTT
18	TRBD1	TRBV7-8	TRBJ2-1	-	CASSLGGGQGFFYNEQFF	TGTGCCAGCAGCTTAGGCGGGGGACAGGGGTTCTTTTACAATGAGCAGTTCTTC
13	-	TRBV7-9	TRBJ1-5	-	CASSLGLNQPQHF	TGTGCCAGCAGCTTAGGACTTAATCAGCCCCAGCATTTT
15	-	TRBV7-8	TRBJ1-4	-	CASSRNRALNEKLFF	TGTGCCAGCAGCCGGAACCGGGCTCTTAATGAAAAACTGTTTTTT
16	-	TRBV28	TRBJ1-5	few	CASSGTSGLWNQPQHF	TGTGCCAGCAGTGGGACATCAGGTTTATGGAATCAGCCCCAGCATTTT
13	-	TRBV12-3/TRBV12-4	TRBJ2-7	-	CASSLPGPYEQYF	TGTGCCAGCAGTCTACCCGGGCCCTACGAGCAGTACTTC
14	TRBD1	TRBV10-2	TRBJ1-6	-	CASRTGTGGSPLHF	TGCGCCAGCAGAACCGGGACAGGGGGTTCACCCCTCCACTTT
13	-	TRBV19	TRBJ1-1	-	CASRLGLNTEAFF	TGTGCCAGTAGGCTAGGTTTGAACACTGAAGCTTTCTTT
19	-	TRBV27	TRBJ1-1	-	CASSRYTGGVWAMNTEAFF	TGTGCCAGCAGTCGGTACACAGGCGGGGTTTGGGCAATGAACACTGAAGCTTTCTTT
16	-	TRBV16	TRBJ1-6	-	CASSHRTGGAEAPLHF	TGTGCCAGCAGCCATCGAACCGGGGGGGCGGAGGCACCCCTCCACTTT
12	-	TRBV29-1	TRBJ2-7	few	CSVKQPWGEQYF	TGCAGTGTAAAACAGCCCTGGGGCGAGCAGTACTTC
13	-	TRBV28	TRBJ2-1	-	CASRGSSYNEQFF	TGTGCCAGTCGTGGGAGCTCCTACAATGAGCAGTTCTTC
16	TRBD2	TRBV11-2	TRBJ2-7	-	CASSSQLAGGTYEQYF	TGTGCCAGCAGCTCTCAACTAGCGGGGGGTACCTACGAGCAGTACTTC
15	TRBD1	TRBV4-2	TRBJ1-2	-	CASSPNRGEGHGYTF	TGTGCCAGCAGCCCGAACAGGGGTGAAGGACATGGCTACACCTTC
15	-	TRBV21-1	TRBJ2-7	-	CASSHITGGKYEQYF	TGTGCCAGCAGCCACATTACCGGGGGCAAGTACGAGCAGTACTTC
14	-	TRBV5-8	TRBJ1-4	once	CASSLIRFNEKLFF	TGTGCCAGCAGCTTGATCCGCTTTAATGAAAAACTGTTTTTT
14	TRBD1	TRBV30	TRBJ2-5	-	CAWSIGTVQETQYF	TGTGCCTGGAGCATCGGGACAGTCCAAGAGACCCAGTACTTC
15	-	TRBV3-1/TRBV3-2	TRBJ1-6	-	CASSQAPGADSPLHF	TGTGCCAGCAGCCAAGCTCCAGGGGCGGATTCACCCCTCCACTTT
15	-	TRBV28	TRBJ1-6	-	CASTPGGRDNSPLHF	TGTGCCAGCACCCCCGGGGGCAGGGACAATTCACCCCTCCACTTT
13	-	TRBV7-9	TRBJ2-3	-	CASSSSATDTQYF	TGTGCCAGCAGCTCCTCGGCTACAGATACGCAGTATTTT
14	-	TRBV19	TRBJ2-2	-	CASSIGGNTGELFF	TGTGCCAGTAGTATAGGCGGGAACACCGGGGAGCTGTTTTTT
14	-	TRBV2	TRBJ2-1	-	CASTRWKSYNEQFF	TGTGCCAGCACGAGATGGAAATCCTACAATGAGCAGTTCTTC
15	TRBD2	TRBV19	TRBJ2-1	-	CASSIRSGSPNEQFF	TGTGCCAGTAGTATAAGGAGCGGGAGCCCCAATGAGCAGTTCTTC
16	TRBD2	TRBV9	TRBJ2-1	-	CASSVATSGIHNEQFF	TGTGCCAGCAGCGTAGCTACTAGCGGGATTCACAATGAGCAGTTCTTC
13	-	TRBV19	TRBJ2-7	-	CASASGSPYEQYF	TGTGCCAGTGCATCCGGCAGTCCCTACGAGCAGTACTTC
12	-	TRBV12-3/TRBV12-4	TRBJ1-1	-	CASSLGGPEAFF	TGTGCCAGCAGTTTGGGGGGGCCTGAAGCTTTCTTT
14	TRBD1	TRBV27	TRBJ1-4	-	CASSSQGGYEKLFF	TGTGCCAGCAGTTCACAGGGGGGGTACGAAAAACTGTTTTTT
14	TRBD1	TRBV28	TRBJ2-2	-	CASRRQGVGGELFF	TGTGCCAGCCGAAGGCAGGGGGTTGGCGGGGAGCTGTTTTTT
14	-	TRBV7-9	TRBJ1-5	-	CASSSQGTNQPQHF	TGTGCCAGCAGCTCCCAGGGGACGAATCAGCCCCAGCATTTT
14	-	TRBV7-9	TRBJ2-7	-	CASSLPGESHEQYF	TGTGCCAGCAGCTTACCAGGGGAATCCCACGAGCAGTACTTC
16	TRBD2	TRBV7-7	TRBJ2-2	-	CASSIASGADTGELFF	TGTGCCAGCAGCATCGCTAGCGGGGCTGACACCGGGGAGCTGTTTTTT
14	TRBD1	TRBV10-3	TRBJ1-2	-	CAISPGQNNYGYTF	TGTGCCATCAGCCCGGGACAGAATAACTATGGCTACACCTTC
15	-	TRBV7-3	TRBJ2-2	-	CASSLTRGGTGELFF	TGTGCCAGCAGCTTAACTCGAGGGGGTACCGGGGAGCTGTTTTTT
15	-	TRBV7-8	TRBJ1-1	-	CASSWTTILDTEAFF	TGTGCCAGCTCCTGGACAACAATCTTGGACACTGAAGCTTTCTTT
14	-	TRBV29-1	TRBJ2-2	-	CSADGTSNTGELFF	TGCAGCGCCGACGGAACATCGAACACCGGGGAGCTGTTTTTT
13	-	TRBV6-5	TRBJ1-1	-	CATFRGFDTEAFF	TGTGCCACTTTTAGGGGGTTTGACACTGAAGCTTTCTTT
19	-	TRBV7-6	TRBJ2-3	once	CASSQTGQGGIQFTDTQYF	TGTGCCAGCAGCCAAACGGGACAAGGGGGAATTCAATTCACAGATACGCAGTATTTT
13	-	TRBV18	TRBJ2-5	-	CASSPGTAETQYF	TGTGCCAGCTCACCTGGGACGGCGGAGACCCAGTACTTC
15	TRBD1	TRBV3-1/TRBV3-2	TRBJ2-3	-	CASSQQGVGTDTQYF	TGTGCCAGCAGCCAACAGGGGGTAGGAACAGATACGCAGTATTTT
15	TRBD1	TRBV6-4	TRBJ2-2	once	CASSPGQANTGELFF	TGTGCCAGCAGCCCGGGACAGGCGAACACCGGGGAGCTGTTTTTT
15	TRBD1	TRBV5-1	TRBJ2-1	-	CASSFDRGRYNEQFF	TGCGCCAGCAGCTTCGACAGGGGCCGCTACAATGAGCAGTTCTTC
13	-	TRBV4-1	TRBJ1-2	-	CASSQNTGFGYTF	TGCGCCAGCAGCCAGAATACAGGGTTCGGCTACACCTTC
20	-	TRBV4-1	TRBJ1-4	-	CASSHHKGLGKPLFNEKLFF	TGCGCCAGCAGCCATCATAAGGGGTTGGGAAAACCCCTCTTTAATGAAAAACTGTTTTTT
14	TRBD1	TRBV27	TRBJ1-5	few	CASSLQGAHQPQHF	TGTGCCAGCAGTTTACAGGGGGCACATCAGCCCCAGCATTTT
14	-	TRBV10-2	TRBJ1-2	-	CASTSEAENYGYTF	TGCGCCAGCACTTCGGAAGCCGAGAACTATGGCTACACCTTC
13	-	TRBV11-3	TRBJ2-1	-	CASSLDHSDEQFF	TGTGCCAGCAGCTTAGATCACAGCGATGAGCAGTTCTTC
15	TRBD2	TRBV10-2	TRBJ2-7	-	CASRGRLAVSYEQYF	TGCGCCAGTCGAGGGAGACTAGCGGTCTCCTACGAGCAGTACTTC
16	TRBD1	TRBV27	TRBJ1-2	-	CASSSSDRGLIYGYTF	TGTGCCAGCAGTTCCTCAGACAGGGGGCTAATCTATGGCTACACCTTC